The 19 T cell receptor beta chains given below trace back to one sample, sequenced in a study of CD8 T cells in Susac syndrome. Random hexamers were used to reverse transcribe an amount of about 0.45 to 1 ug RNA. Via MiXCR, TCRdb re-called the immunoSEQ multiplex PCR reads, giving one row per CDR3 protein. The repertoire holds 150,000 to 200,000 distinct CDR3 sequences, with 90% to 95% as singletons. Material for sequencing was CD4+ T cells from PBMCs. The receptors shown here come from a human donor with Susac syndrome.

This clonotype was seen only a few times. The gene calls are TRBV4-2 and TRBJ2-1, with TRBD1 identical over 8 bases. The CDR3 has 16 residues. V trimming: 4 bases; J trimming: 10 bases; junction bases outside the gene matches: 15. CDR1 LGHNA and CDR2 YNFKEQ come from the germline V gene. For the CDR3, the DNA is TGTGCCAGCAGCCTCAGGGGGCGCGAGGAAGATCAGGAGCAGTTCTTC. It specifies CASSLRGREEDQEQFF.

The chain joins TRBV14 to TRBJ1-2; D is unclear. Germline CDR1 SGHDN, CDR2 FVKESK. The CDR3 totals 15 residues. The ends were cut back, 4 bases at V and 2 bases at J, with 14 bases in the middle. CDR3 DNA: TGTGCCAGCAGCCTACCCGGGAATTACAACTATGGCTACACCTTC. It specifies CASSLPGNYNYGYTF.

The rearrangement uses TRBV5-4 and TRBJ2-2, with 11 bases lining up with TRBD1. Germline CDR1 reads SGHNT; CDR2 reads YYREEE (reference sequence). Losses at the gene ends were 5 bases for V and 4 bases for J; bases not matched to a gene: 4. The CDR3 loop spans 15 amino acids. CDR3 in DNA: TGTGCCAGCAGAACGGGACAGGGGGTCACCGGGGAGCTGTTTTTT. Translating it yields CASRTGQGVTGELFF.

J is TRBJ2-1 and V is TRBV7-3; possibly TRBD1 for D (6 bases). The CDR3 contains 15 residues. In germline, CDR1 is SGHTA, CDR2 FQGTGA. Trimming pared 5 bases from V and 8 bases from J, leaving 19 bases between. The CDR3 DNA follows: TGTGCCAGCAGCGTAAGTCTACAGGGTACAGATGAGCAGTTCTTC. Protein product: CASSVSLQGTDEQFF.

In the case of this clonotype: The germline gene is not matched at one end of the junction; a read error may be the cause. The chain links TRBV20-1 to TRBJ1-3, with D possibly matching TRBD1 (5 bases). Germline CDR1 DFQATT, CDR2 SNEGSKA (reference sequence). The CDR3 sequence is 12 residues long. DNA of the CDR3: TGTGCGGGGCGGGGGGGAGGAAACACCATATATTTT. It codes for CAGRGGGNTIYF.

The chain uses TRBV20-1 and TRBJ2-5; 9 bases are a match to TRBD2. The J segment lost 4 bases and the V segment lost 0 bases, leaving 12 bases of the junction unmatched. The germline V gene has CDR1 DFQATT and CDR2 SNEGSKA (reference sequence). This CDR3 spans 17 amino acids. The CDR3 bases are TGCAGTGCTAGAGATCTTGTGGCTAGCGGGAATTCAGAGACCCAGTACTTC. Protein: CSARDLVASGNSETQYF.

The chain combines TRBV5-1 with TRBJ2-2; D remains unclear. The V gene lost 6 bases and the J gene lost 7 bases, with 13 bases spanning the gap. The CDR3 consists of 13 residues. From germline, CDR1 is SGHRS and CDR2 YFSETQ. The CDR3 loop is CASMRLENGELFF. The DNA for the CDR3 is TGCGCCAGCATGAGGTTGGAGAACGGGGAGCTGTTTTTT.

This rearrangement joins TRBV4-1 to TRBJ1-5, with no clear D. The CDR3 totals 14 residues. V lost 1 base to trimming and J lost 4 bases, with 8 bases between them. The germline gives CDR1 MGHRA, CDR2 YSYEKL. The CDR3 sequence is CASSQGPLNQPQHF. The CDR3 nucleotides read TGCGCCAGCAGCCAAGGCCCGCTAAATCAGCCCCAGCATTTT.

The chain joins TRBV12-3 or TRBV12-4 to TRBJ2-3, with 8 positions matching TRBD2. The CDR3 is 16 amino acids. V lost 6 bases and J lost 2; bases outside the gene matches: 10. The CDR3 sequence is CASSPNPGGNTDTQYF. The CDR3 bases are TGTGCCAGCAGCCCAAACCCGGGGGGGAACACAGATACGCAGTATTTT.

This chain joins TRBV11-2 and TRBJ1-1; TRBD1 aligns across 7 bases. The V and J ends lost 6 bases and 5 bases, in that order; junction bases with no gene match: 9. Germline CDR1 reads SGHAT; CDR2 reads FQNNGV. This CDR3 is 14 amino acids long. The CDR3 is CASRSDRKRTEAFF. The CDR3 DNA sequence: TGTGCCAGCAGATCGGACAGGAAACGTACTGAAGCTTTCTTT.

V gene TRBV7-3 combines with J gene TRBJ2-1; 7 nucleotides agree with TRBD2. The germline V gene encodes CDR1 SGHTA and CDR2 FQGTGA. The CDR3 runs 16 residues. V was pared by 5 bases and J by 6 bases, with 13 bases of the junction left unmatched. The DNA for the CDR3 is TGTGCCAGCAGCCTACACCAGGGAGGGAACCCCAATGAGCAGTTCTTC. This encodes CASSLHQGGNPNEQFF.

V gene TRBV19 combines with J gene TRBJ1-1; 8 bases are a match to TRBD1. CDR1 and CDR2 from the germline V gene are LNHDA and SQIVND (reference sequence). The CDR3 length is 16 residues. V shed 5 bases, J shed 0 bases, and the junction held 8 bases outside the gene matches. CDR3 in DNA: TGTGCCAGTAGTTTAAGGGACAGGCGACTGAACACTGAAGCTTTCTTT. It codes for CASSLRDRRLNTEAFF.

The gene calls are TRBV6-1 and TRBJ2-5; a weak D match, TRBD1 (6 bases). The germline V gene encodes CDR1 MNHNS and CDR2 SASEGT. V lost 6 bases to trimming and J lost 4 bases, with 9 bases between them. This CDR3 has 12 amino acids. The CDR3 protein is CASRGTSETQYF. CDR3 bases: TGTGCCAGCAGGGGGACATCAGAGACCCAGTACTTC.

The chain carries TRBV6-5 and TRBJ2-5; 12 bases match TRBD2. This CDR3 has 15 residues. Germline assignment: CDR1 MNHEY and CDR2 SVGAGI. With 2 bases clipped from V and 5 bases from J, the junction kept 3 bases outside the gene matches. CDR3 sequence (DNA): TGTGCCAGCAGTTACACTAGCGGGGGGAGGGAGACCCAGTACTTC. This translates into CASSYTSGGRETQYF.

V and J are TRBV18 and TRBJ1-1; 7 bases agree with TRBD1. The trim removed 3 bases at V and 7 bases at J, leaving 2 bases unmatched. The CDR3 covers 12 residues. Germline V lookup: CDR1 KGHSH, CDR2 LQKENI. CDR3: CASSPPGGEAFF. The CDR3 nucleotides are TGTGCCAGCTCACCCCCAGGGGGTGAAGCTTTCTTT.

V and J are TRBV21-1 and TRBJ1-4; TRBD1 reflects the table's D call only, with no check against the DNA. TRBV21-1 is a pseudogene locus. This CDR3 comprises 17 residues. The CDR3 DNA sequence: TGTGCCAGCAGCAAATGGAACAGGGGGAAGGGGGATGAAAAACTGTTTTTT. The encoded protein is CASSKWNRGKGDEKLFF.

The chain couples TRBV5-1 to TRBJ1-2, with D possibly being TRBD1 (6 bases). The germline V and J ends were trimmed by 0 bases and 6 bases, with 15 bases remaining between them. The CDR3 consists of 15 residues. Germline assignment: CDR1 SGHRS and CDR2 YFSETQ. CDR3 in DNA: TGCGCCAGCAGCTTGGTTCGGGGGGCGCGAGATGGCTACACCTTC. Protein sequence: CASSLVRGARDGYTF.

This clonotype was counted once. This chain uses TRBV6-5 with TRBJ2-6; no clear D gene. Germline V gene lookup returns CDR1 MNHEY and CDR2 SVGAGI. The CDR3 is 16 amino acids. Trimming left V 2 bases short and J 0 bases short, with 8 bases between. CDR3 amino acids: CASSYTPNSGANVLTF. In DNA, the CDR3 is TGTGCCAGCAGTTACACTCCGAACTCTGGGGCCAACGTCCTGACTTTC.

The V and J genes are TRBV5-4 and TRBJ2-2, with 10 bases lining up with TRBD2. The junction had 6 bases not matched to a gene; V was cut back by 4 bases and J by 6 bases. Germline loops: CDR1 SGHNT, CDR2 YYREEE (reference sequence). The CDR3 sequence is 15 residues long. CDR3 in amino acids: CASSGSGGASGELFF. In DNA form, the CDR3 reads TGTGCCAGCAGCGGGAGCGGGGGGGCCTCCGGGGAGCTGTTTTTT.